This entry features one T cell receptor (beta chain) sequence. V trimming: 5 bases; J trimming: 6 bases; junction bases outside the gene matches: 12. The germline V gene has CDR1 LGHDT and CDR2 YNNKEL (reference sequence). The CDR3 consists of 15 residues. The table came from immunoSEQ multiplex PCR; TCRdb's copy has only in-frame clones and leaves some out. The table has about 130,000 clones, around 92% seen once. This record comes from a study of control samples from healthy donors and cancer patients. This receptor was taken from a woman aged 45-60 years in good health. J is TRBJ1-2 and V is TRBV3-1 (or the pseudogene TRBV3-2); 7 positions agree with TRBD1. The sequenced sample was blood. In DNA, the CDR3 is TGTGCCAGCAGCGACCCGACAGGGAATGGTCATGGCTACACCTTC. It encodes CASSDPTGNGHGYTF.